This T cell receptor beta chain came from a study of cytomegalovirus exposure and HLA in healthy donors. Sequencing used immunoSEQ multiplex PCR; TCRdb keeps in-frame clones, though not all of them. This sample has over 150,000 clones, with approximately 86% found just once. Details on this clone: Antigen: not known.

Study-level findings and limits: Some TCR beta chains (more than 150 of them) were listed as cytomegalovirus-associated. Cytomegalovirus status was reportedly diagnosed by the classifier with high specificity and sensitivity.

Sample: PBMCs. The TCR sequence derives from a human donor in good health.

The CDR3 spells CASSTGTAGNTIYF. In nucleotides, the CDR3 is TGTGCCAGCAGTACCGGGACAGCTGGAAACACCATATATTTT. This chain uses TRBV6-5 with TRBJ1-3; TRBD1 matches 7 bases. The CDR3 runs to 14 residues. V dropped 5 bases and J dropped 2; count of bases not matched to a gene: 3. The germline V gene encodes CDR1 MNHEY and CDR2 SVGAGI.